These 25 T cell receptor beta chains were all obtained from the same sample, sequenced in a study of blood T cell repertoires in COVID-19. Libraries were prepared by immunoSEQ multiplex PCR; TCRdb keeps only in-frame clonotypes and omits some of them. The sample has roughly 200,000 clones, roughly 90% seen once. Sequences were obtained from PBMCs or T cells enriched from blood (not recorded which). The receptors come from a woman between 40 and 55 years old with acute COVID-19.

The rearrangement links TRBV7-6 to TRBJ1-6; no firm D call. Per germline, CDR1 SGHVS and CDR2 FNYEAQ. This CDR3 contains 13 residues. V was shortened by 4 bases and J by 10 bases, with 11 bases between the two germline ends. The CDR3 DNA sequence: TGTGCCAGCAGCTCATCTTCGGGGTCACCCCTCCACTTT. It specifies CASSSSSGSPLHF.

V gene TRBV15 combines with J gene TRBJ1-1; 10 nucleotides agree with TRBD1. The CDR3 spans 15 residues. The junction had 6 bases not matched to a gene; V was cut back by 3 bases and J by 5 bases. Germline-derived CDR1 and CDR2 are LNHNV and YYDKDF (reference sequence). CDR3 amino acids: CATSRTGGVKTEAFF. Written as DNA, the CDR3 is TGTGCCACCAGCAGGACAGGGGGCGTTAAAACTGAAGCTTTCTTT.

This chain links TRBV27 with TRBJ1-6; unclear D gene. The V end was cut by 6 bases, the J end by 10 bases, with 13 bases between. This CDR3 is built from 13 residues. CDR1 and CDR2 from the germline V gene are MNHEY and SMNVEV (reference sequence). Here the CDR3 reads CASSTTSMSPLHF. DNA for the CDR3: TGTGCCAGCAGCACTACTAGCATGTCACCCCTCCACTTT.

The chain links TRBV5-4 to TRBJ2-7; D unresolved. Germline CDR1 is SGHNT and CDR2 is YYREEE (reference sequence). V was trimmed by 3 bases and J by 2 bases, leaving 9 bases between them. This CDR3 contains 13 residues. CDR3 nucleotides: TGTGCCAGCAGCTCCCTCGGTACCTACGAGCAGTACTTC. It yields the protein CASSSLGTYEQYF.

This clone was recorded once. The rearrangement uses TRBV30 and TRBJ1-5; no firm D call. The CDR3 runs 13 residues. Between the trimmed V and J ends, which lost 2 bases and 7 bases, there was a span of 12 bases. Germline CDR1 GTSNPN, CDR2 SVGIG (reference sequence). The CDR3 DNA is TGTGCCTGGAGTCCGCAGGAGGGACAGCCCCAGCATTTT. Translated, it gives CAWSPQEGQPQHF. The full variable domain, with the rest looked up from reference TRBV30 and TRBJ1-5, is SQTIHQWPATLVQPVGSPLSLECTVEGTSNPNLYWYRQAAGRGLQLLFYSVGIGQISSEVPQNLSASRPQDRQFILSSKKLLLSDSGFYLCAWSPQEGQPQHFGDGTRLSIL.

The chain carries TRBV5-5 and TRBJ1-2; TRBD1 matches at 8 bases. Germline trimming cut 4 bases from V and 8 bases from J; bases unmatched to any gene: 10. In germline, CDR1 is SGHKS, CDR2 YYEKEE (reference sequence). The CDR3 spans 14 residues. The CDR3 bases are TGTGCCAGCAGCCTCCCCCGACAGGGGATCGGCTACACCTTC. Its protein is CASSLPRQGIGYTF.

The CDR3 coding sequence is TGTGCTAGTGGTTTGGCTTCTTCCTATGGCTACACCTTC. Amino acid sequence: CASGLASSYGYTF. The chain combines TRBV12-5 with TRBJ1-2; D gene uncertain. The V gene lost 1 base and the J gene lost 4 bases, with 7 bases spanning the gap. Per germline, CDR1 LGHNT and CDR2 FRNRAP. The CDR3 spans 13 residues.

The chain employs TRBV13 and TRBJ2-2, with 12 positions matching TRBD1. Losses at the gene ends were 3 bases for V and 3 bases for J; bases not matched to a gene: 14. The CDR3 is 20 residues long. Germline assignment: CDR1 PRHDT and CDR2 FYEKMQ (reference sequence). The CDR3 protein is CASSFTEGDRGLSDTGELFF. CDR3 nucleotides: TGTGCCAGCAGCTTCACAGAGGGGGACAGGGGGCTCAGCGACACCGGGGAGCTGTTTTTT.

The chain recombines TRBV3-1 (or the pseudogene TRBV3-2) with TRBJ1-3; 8 nucleotides line up with TRBD1. The CDR3 sequence is 16 residues long. Looked up from germline, CDR1 is LGHDT and CDR2 is YNNKEL (reference sequence). The V gene end was trimmed by 4 bases and the J gene end by 2 bases; junction bases not matched to a gene: 7. This CDR3 is CASSPDREGTGNTIYF. The CDR3 region has the DNA TGTGCCAGCAGCCCGGACAGGGAAGGTACTGGAAACACCATATATTTT.

The rearrangement uses TRBV30 and TRBJ1-1, with D tentatively TRBD1 (6 bases). The CDR3 runs 13 residues. Trimming shortened V by 5 bases and J by 5 bases, and 15 bases separated the two germline ends. CDR1 and CDR2 from the germline V gene are GTSNPN and SVGIG (reference sequence). DNA for the CDR3: TGTGCCTGGGATGGACAGTGGAGGACTGAAGCTTTCTTT. Translated: CAWDGQWRTEAFF.

This chain links TRBV5-1 with TRBJ2-7; 8 bases fit TRBD1. Germline V gene data show CDR1 as SGHRS and CDR2 as YFSETQ. This CDR3 is 14 amino acids long. The trim removed 3 bases at V and 6 bases at J, leaving 8 bases unmatched. The CDR3 region has the DNA TGCGCCAGCAGCTCGGGACAGGTAGGCCTCGAGCAGTACTTC. Amino acids: CASSSGQVGLEQYF.

The chain links TRBV2 to TRBJ1-6; the D is unclear. V was shortened by 0 bases and J by 7 bases, with 7 bases between the two germline ends. Germline CDR1 reads SNHLY; CDR2 reads FYNNEI. The CDR3 extends over 14 amino acids. The CDR3 reads CASSEAGGNSPLHF. In DNA, the CDR3 is TGTGCCAGCAGTGAAGCGGGAGGGAATTCACCCCTCCACTTT.

This clone was counted a single time. The rearrangement uses TRBV7-8 and TRBJ2-7, with TRBD1 matching over 10 bases. The CDR3 covers 19 residues. The V gene's germline CDR1 is SGHVS and CDR2 FQNEAQ. V gave up 2 bases and J gave up 5 bases; unmatched junction bases: 18. Written as DNA, the CDR3 is TGTGCCAGCAGCTTACCGTCCCGGGACAGGGGATTAGTTAAGGACGAGCAGTACTTC. This codes for CASSLPSRDRGLVKDEQYF.

This chain joins TRBV10-2 and TRBJ2-1, with 7 bases matching TRBD2. The length of the CDR3 is 15 residues. The V and J ends lost 4 bases and 0 bases, in that order; junction bases with no gene match: 3. Germline assignment: CDR1 WSHSY and CDR2 SAAADI. In DNA, the CDR3 is TGCGCCAGCAGTGGAAGCGGGATCTCCTACAATGAGCAGTTCTTC. Encoded protein: CASSGSGISYNEQFF.

CDR3 sequence (DNA): TGTGCCAGCAGCTTGGGGAGAGCCTATGGCTACACCTTC. It specifies CASSLGRAYGYTF. The gene calls are TRBV11-2 and TRBJ1-2; D unclear. The germline gives CDR1 SGHAT, CDR2 FQNNGV. Trimming cost V 3 bases and J 4 bases, with 9 bases left between them. This CDR3 contains 13 residues.

This clone was found once. Other nucleotide sequences from this sample produce the same CDR3. The chain recombines TRBV7-2 with TRBJ1-1, with TRBD1 matching over 9 bases. The CDR3 contains 15 residues. V gave up 1 base and J gave up 5 bases; unmatched junction bases: 5. The germline CDR1 and CDR2 sequences are SGHTA and FQGNSA. The CDR3 spells CASSLGQGVGTEAFF. The CDR3 nucleotides are TGTGCCAGCAGCTTAGGACAGGGGGTAGGAACTGAAGCTTTCTTT.

V usage is TRBV19 and J usage is TRBJ1-2; 9 bases align to TRBD1. The germline V gene encodes CDR1 LNHDA and CDR2 SQIVND (reference sequence). V was clipped by 3 bases and J by 5 bases; unmatched bases: 7. The CDR3 contains 15 residues. DNA of the CDR3: TGTGCCAGTAGTATCTCCGGGACAGGGCAGTATGGCTACACCTTC. It specifies CASSISGTGQYGYTF.

The chain links TRBV5-4 to TRBJ1-2; 7 bases align to TRBD1. Germline trimming cut 6 bases from V and 5 bases from J; bases unmatched to any gene: 13. Looked up from germline, CDR1 is SGHNT and CDR2 is YYREEE (reference sequence). CDR3 size: 15 residues. CDR3: CASTPQGQSSYGYTF. The CDR3 DNA reads TGTGCCAGCACCCCCCAGGGACAGAGTTCGTATGGCTACACCTTC.

This clone was seen once. The chain joins TRBV5-4 to TRBJ2-2, with a weak D call TRBD1 (6 bases). Trimming removed 8 bases from V and 1 base from J, with 9 bases in between. CDR1 is SGHNT, CDR2 YYREEE, per germline (reference sequence). The CDR3 is made up of 13 amino acids. CDR3 sequence: CASTTGNTGELFF. DNA for the CDR3: TGTGCCAGTACGACAGGGAACACCGGGGAGCTGTTTTTT.

The chain uses TRBV2 and TRBJ1-1, with D possibly matching TRBD1 (6 bases). The CDR3 is 17 residues long. Trimming pared 6 bases from V and 1 base from J, leaving 21 bases between. The V gene's germline CDR1 is SNHLY and CDR2 FYNNEI. CDR3 DNA sequence: TGTGCCAGCAGACTGACAGTCGACACAGGGACGAACACTGAAGCTTTCTTT. It translates to CASRLTVDTGTNTEAFF.

The chain uses TRBV5-1 and TRBJ1-2, with D maybe TRBD1 (5 bases). Deletions cut 1 base from V and 8 bases from J, with 12 bases between. CDR1 is SGHRS, CDR2 YFSETQ, per germline. The CDR3 consists of 13 residues. The CDR3 nucleotides are TGCGCCAGCAGCTTGAGGCCAGGGCAAGGCTACACCTTC. It is translated as CASSLRPGQGYTF.

This sequence joins TRBV2 and TRBJ1-1; no reliable D call. The CDR3 loop spans 11 amino acids. V was shortened by 5 bases and J by 4 bases, with 5 bases between the two germline ends. CDR1 and CDR2 from the germline V gene are SNHLY and FYNNEI. CDR3 DNA: TGTGCCAGCAGTCTCCCCACTGAAGCTTTCTTT. Residues: CASSLPTEAFF.

The chain combines TRBV6-1 with TRBJ1-4, with 9 bases matching TRBD1. CDR1 is MNHNS and CDR2 is SASEGT in the germline V gene. V lost 3 bases and J lost 7; bases outside the gene matches: 9. The length of the CDR3 is 16 residues. DNA for the CDR3: TGTGCCAGCAGTGAGTCTCCGGGACAGGGAGCTGAAAAACTGTTTTTT. As protein: CASSESPGQGAEKLFF.

A single count supports this clone. The J gene is TRBJ2-3, the V gene TRBV27; a possible D gene is TRBD2 (6 bases). The germline CDR1 and CDR2 sequences are MNHEY and SMNVEV (reference sequence). The CDR3 spans 12 residues. V lost 3 bases and J 6 bases, leaving 7 bases between the germline ends. CDR3 in DNA: TGTGCCAGCAGTTTTGGAGGGGATACGCAGTATTTT. Its protein is CASSFGGDTQYF.

The chain employs TRBV7-2 and TRBJ2-3; 7 positions match TRBD2. Trimming removed 5 bases from V and 4 bases from J; junction bases left unmatched: 9. Germline CDR1 and CDR2: SGHTA and FQGNSA. The CDR3 is made up of 15 amino acids. CDR3 protein: CASSRGTSGADTQYF. CDR3 DNA: TGTGCCAGCAGCCGCGGGACCAGCGGGGCAGATACGCAGTATTTT.